These T cell receptor beta chains were read from a single sample in a study of T cell repertoires in cytomegalovirus infection. TCRdb passed the reads through MiXCR, listing each CDR3 protein once. The sample records some 400,000 distinct CDR3 sequences, 15% to 20% being singletons. Sequencing was done on a sample of PBMCs. All receptors derive from a human donor in good health (CMV status not recorded). Some clones in this sample may be carry-over from other donors' samples. Both conserved end residues are part of each CDR3. Each record gives: CDR3 length, V gene, J gene, CDR3 protein.

>15|TRBV7-2|TRBJ1-1
CASSTHRGGSTEAFF
>16|TRBV7-6|TRBJ2-7
CASAGTGGPPGNEQYF
>14|TRBV12-3/TRBV12-4|TRBJ2-3
CASSLKGAGDTQYF
>16|TRBV28|TRBJ1-2
CASSLNTPGFDYGYTF
>14|TRBV7-9|TRBJ1-2
CASSSGRENYGYTF
>16|TRBV27|TRBJ2-1
CATLAASGRSYNEQFF
>15|TRBV11-1|TRBJ2-1
CASSSRPARYNEQFF
>12|TRBV20-1|TRBJ2-7
CSAGIASYEQYF
>15|TRBV14|TRBJ1-5
CASSQADRAGQPQHF
>14|TRBV19|TRBJ2-1
CASSIVDSGRFGFF
>15|TRBV6-6|TRBJ2-1
CASSLGGSIYNEQFF
>13|TRBV6-2/TRBV6-3|TRBJ1-1
CASSQSRGTEAFF
>12|TRBV7-8|TRBJ1-1
CASSYGTFEAFF
>14|TRBV7-2|TRBJ2-2
CASSPNRVTGELFF
>12|TRBV20-1|TRBJ1-2
CSAPTGTYGYTF
>20|TRBV7-8|TRBJ2-1
CASSSPMGLAGVSSYNEQFF
>14|TRBV10-3|TRBJ1-3
CATADRTSGNTIYF
>16|TRBV29-1|TRBJ2-1
CSVGGTGTYSDNEQFF
>16|TRBV7-3|TRBJ1-1
CASSPRREGRNTEAFF
>15|TRBV29-1|TRBJ2-3
CSVSGTSRSTDTQYF
>17|TRBV15|TRBJ2-7
CATSPRTGGYSSYEQYF
>13|TRBV11-2|TRBJ1-6
CASSGLRDRSLHF
>18|TRBV7-2|TRBJ2-2
CASSLVSGRFREAGELFF
>13|TRBV7-9|TRBJ1-2
CASSVQTNYGYTF
>11|TRBV27|TRBJ2-7
CATRTSYEQYF
>13|TRBV6-2/TRBV6-3|TRBJ2-1
CASSRDRSAEQFF
>14|TRBV5-1|TRBJ2-5
CASSPEWAGETQYF
>14|TRBV7-2|TRBJ1-6
CASSFFGGPSPLHF
>12|TRBV12-3/TRBV12-4|TRBJ2-7
CASSPSRYEQYF
>17|TRBV4-2|TRBJ2-7
CASSQDGVGQGPYEQYF
>12|TRBV7-9|TRBJ1-6
CASSRVWPPLHF
>12|TRBV29-1|TRBJ2-5
CSVDTGWETQYF
>14|TRBV7-9|TRBJ1-2
CASTNSDRGEGYTF
>15|TRBV29-1|TRBJ1-1
CSVEDHRESNTEAFF
>16|TRBV19|TRBJ2-1
CASTPSGRGRGNEQFF
>13|TRBV6-2/TRBV6-3|TRBJ2-7
CASRGRGGYEQYF